What follows are 5 T cell receptor beta chains derived from one specimen sequenced in a study of blood T cells in healthy people across ages. Then a second PCR, running roughly 7 to 11 cycles, was carried out with a sample-barcoded 5' primer and a J-beta primer mix. In TCRdb, the 5' RACE reads were re-called with MiXCR into one record per CDR3 protein. The sample contains about 1,400,000 distinct CDR3 sequences, 55% to 75% of which appear only once. Specimen: blood. The origin of the receptors is a man aged 18 to 30 in good health.

A few counts support this clonotype. The chain recombines TRBV29-1 with TRBJ2-6, with D possibly matching TRBD1 (5 bases). This CDR3 has 16 residues. The V gene's germline CDR1 is SQVTM and CDR2 ANQGSEA. Deletions cut 7 bases from V and 3 bases from J, with 19 bases between. CDR3 nucleotide sequence: TGCAGCGAAGAACTGGGGCTCGGAGATGGGGCCAACGTCCTGACTTTC. Translation: CSEELGLGDGANVLTF.

The V call is TRBV27, the J call TRBJ1-4; TRBD1 is a possible D gene (6 bases). Trimming cost V 2 bases and J 8 bases, with 18 bases left between them. CDR1 MNHEY and CDR2 SMNVEV come from the germline V gene (reference sequence). This CDR3 comprises 16 residues. This CDR3 is CASSLRSDRTSEKLFF. In DNA form, the CDR3 reads TGTGCCAGCAGTTTACGCTCGGACAGAACGTCAGAAAAACTGTTTTTT.

The chain uses TRBV6-5 and TRBJ2-7, with TRBD2 matching 8 bases. This CDR3 comprises 17 residues. V trimming: 2 bases; J trimming: 0 bases; junction bases outside the gene matches: 9. Germline V gives CDR1 MNHEY, CDR2 SVGAGI. The DNA of the CDR3 is TGTGCCAGCAGTTACGATCGCCTAGCGGGCGCCTCCTACGAGCAGTACTTC. As protein: CASSYDRLAGASYEQYF.

The rearrangement uses TRBV19 and TRBJ1-2, with unresolved D. Per the germline V gene, CDR1 is LNHDA and CDR2 is SQIVND (reference sequence). Trimming removed 6 bases at V and 4 bases at J, with 9 bases between. The CDR3 runs to 12 residues. Here the CDR3 DNA reads TGTGCCAGTAGCAACCCCCGCTATGGCTACACCTTC. Translation gives CASSNPRYGYTF. The full variable domain, with the rest looked up from reference TRBV19 and TRBJ1-2, is DGGITQSPKYLFRKEGQNVTLSCEQNLNHDAMYWYRQDPGQGLRLIYYSQIVNDFQKGDIAEGYSVSREKKESFPLTVTSAQKNPTAFYLCASSNPRYGYTFGSGTRLTVV.

This clonotype was observed a handful of times. The chain links TRBV4-1 to TRBJ2-3; 11 nucleotides match TRBD2. Germline CDR1 is MGHRA and CDR2 is YSYEKL. The CDR3 is 19 residues long. The V and J ends lost 0 bases and 4 bases, in that order; junction bases with no gene match: 12. As DNA, the CDR3 is TGCGCCAGCAGCCAAGATATCCCAAATATAGCGGGAGGGTCAGATACGCAGTATTTT. This encodes CASSQDIPNIAGGSDTQYF.